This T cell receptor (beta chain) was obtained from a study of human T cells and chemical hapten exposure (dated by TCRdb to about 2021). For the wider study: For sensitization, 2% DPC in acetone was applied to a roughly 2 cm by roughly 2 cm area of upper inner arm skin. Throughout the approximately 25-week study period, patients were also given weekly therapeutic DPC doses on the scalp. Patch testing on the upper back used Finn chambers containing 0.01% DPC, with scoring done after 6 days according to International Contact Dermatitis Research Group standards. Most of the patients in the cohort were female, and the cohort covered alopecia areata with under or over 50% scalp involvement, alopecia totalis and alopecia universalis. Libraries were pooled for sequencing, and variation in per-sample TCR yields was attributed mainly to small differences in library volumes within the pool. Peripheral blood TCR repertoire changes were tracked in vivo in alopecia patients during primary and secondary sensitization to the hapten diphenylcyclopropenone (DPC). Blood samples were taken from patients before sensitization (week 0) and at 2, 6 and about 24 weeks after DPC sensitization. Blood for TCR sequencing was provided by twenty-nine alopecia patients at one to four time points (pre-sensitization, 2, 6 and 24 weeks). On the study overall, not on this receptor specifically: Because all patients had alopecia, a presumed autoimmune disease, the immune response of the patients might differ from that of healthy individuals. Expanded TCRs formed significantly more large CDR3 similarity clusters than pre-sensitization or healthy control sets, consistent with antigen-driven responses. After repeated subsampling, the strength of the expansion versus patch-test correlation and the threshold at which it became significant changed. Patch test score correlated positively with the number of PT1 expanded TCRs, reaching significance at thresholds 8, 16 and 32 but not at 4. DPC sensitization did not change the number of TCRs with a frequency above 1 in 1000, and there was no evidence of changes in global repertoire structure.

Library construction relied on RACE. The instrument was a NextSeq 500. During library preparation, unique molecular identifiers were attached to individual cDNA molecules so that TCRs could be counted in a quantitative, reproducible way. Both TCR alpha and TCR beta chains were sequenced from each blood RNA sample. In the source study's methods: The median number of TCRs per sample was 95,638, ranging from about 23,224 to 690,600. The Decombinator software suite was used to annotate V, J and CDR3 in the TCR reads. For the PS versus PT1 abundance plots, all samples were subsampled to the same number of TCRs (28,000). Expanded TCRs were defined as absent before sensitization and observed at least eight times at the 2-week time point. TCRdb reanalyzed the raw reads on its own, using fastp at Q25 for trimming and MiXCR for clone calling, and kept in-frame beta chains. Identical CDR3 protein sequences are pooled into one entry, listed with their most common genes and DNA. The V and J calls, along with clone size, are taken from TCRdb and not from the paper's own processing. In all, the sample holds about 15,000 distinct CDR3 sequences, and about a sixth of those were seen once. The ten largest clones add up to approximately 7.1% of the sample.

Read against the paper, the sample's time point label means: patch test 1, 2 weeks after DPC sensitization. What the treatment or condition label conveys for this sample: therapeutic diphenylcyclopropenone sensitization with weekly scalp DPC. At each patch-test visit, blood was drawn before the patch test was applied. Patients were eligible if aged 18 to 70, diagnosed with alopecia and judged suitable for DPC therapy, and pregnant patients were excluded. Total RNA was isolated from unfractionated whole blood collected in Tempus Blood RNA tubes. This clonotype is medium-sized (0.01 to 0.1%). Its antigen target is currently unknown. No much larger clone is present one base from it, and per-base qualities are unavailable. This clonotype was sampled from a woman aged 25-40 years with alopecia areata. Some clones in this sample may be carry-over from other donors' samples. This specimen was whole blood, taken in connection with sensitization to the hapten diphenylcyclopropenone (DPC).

The CDR3 protein: CATSRGSVATNEKLFF. The nucleotides read TGTGCCACCAGCAGGGGCTCGGTTGCAACTAATGAAAAACTGTTTTTT. The chain is assembled from TRBV15 and TRBJ1-4; the D gene cannot be named for sure. Including the terminal cysteine and phenylalanine, the CDR3 comprises 16 residues. The only DNA kept is the CDR3, 48 bases in frame from the first base. Taken from the germline V gene (reference sequence), the CDR1 and CDR2 loops are LNHNV and YYDKDF. V is shortened by 3 bases, J by 0 bases, and the region joining them spans 11 bases.